This TCR beta chain was sequenced for a study of cytomegalovirus exposure and HLA in healthy donors. As to this clone: The antigen is undetermined.

The CDR3 is made up of 18 amino acids. The germline V gene has CDR1 LNHDA and CDR2 SQIVND (reference sequence). J was trimmed by 0 bases and V by 4 bases; bases with no gene match: 13. This PCR relied on a set of 60 Vbeta primers and 13 Jbeta primers. Assay used: immunoSEQ multiplex PCR; TCRdb lists only in-frame clones, some missing. The sample lists 68,000 or so clones; roughly 77% were seen once. Findings and caveats of the study: A prior analysis recorded that most TCR beta V segments were productive about 87% or about 30% of the time. Cytomegalovirus-associated TCR beta chains were listed, numbering around 150. CMV antigen specificity of a few CMV-associated chains was confirmed in vitro.

This TCR came from a human donor in good health. V is TRBV19 and J is TRBJ1-1; 8 bases align to TRBD1. The sample consisted of PBMCs. CDR3 in DNA: TGTGCCAGTAGTAGAGCAGGGGGCAGAGCCAGGGTGAACACTGAAGCTTTCTTT. Translated, it gives CASSRAGGRARVNTEAFF.